A selection of T cell receptor beta chains follows, all from one sample in a study of naive and memory T cell subsets. TCRdb reprocessed the 5' RACE reads via MiXCR and lists one record per CDR3 protein. The table lists roughly 30,000 distinct CDR3 sequences, 16% of them singletons. The receptors come from a female donor in good health. Each CDR3 is given with its conserved first and last residue. The order of the fields is J gene, V gene, CDR3 length, clone size, D gene, CDR3 protein, CDR3 DNA. D genes are given only for firm matches. Clone size is shown for a subset of rows, as once, few, many or a class of expanded clone.

TRBJ2-3,TRBV2,16,NA,NA,CASTLYGGGGTDTQYF,TGTGCCAGCACACTCTACGGAGGGGGGGGGACAGATACGCAGTATTTT
TRBJ2-5,TRBV20-1,15,many,NA,CSARGPGPLQWTQYF,TGCAGTGCTAGAGGACCGGGACCTCTACAATGGACCCAGTACTTC
TRBJ1-2,TRBV29-1,13,many,TRBD1,CSVVTGANYGYTF,TGCAGCGTCGTGACAGGGGCAAACTATGGCTACACCTTC
TRBJ1-4,TRBV6-6,12,few,NA,CASSFRNEKLFF,TGTGCCAGCAGTTTTCGGAATGAAAAACTGTTTTTT
TRBJ1-1,TRBV4-2,13,NA,NA,CASTNRVSTEAFF,TGTGCCAGCACGAACAGGGTTTCCACTGAAGCTTTCTTT
TRBJ2-2,TRBV6-6,14,NA,TRBD2,CASSYGTSLGELFF,TGTGCCAGCAGTTACGGGACTAGCCTCGGGGAGCTGTTTTTT
TRBJ2-3,TRBV12-3/TRBV12-4,21,NA,TRBD2,CASSFTKGTSGGPSSTDTQYF,TGTGCCAGCAGTTTTACGAAGGGGACTAGCGGGGGCCCTTCGAGCACAGATACGCAGTATTTT
TRBJ2-1,TRBV7-2,16,many,NA,CASSLEASGSYNEQFF,TGTGCCAGCAGCTTAGAGGCTAGTGGGTCCTACAATGAGCAGTTCTTC
TRBJ1-1,TRBV7-8,14,NA,NA,CASSLRELNTEAFF,TGTGCCAGCAGCCTAAGGGAGTTGAACACTGAAGCTTTCTTT
TRBJ2-7,TRBV5-1,15,NA,TRBD2,CASSREETRSYEQYF,TGCGCCAGCAGCCGGGAGGAGACACGATCCTACGAGCAGTACTTC
TRBJ2-7,TRBV4-2,16,few,TRBD2,CASSQDTSGGSYEQYF,TGTGCCAGCAGCCAAGATACTAGCGGGGGCTCCTACGAGCAGTACTTC
TRBJ1-2,TRBV6-5,14,NA,TRBD1,CASSLTGPGYGYTF,TGTGCCAGCAGTTTGACAGGGCCGGGTTATGGCTACACCTTC
TRBJ1-5,TRBV12-3/TRBV12-4,13,NA,TRBD1,CASSPQGGMGQHF,TGTGCCAGCAGTCCTCAGGGGGGAATGGGCCAGCATTTT
TRBJ2-2,TRBV29-1,13,few,NA,CSVPGLNTGELFF,TGCAGCGTTCCCGGACTTAACACCGGGGAGCTGTTTTTT
TRBJ2-3,TRBV7-7,15,NA,NA,CASSLGGGDADTQYF,TGTGCCAGCAGCTTAGGAGGCGGGGACGCAGATACGCAGTATTTT
TRBJ2-2,TRBV5-6,15,few,NA,CASIYRGSNTGELFF,TGTGCCAGCATATACCGGGGGTCGAACACCGGGGAGCTGTTTTTT
TRBJ2-1,TRBV7-2,15,NA,NA,CASSKAVSSYNEQFF,TGTGCCAGCAGCAAAGCGGTGTCCTCCTACAATGAGCAGTTCTTC
TRBJ1-2,TRBV20-1,16,many,NA,CSARGGRDGGNYGYTF,TGCAGTGCTAGAGGCGGCCGGGACGGGGGTAACTATGGCTACACCTTC
TRBJ1-1,TRBV20-1,16,NA,NA,CSAYGPGHIKNTEAFF,TGCAGTGCTTATGGACCGGGACATATTAAGAACACTGAAGCTTTCTTT
TRBJ1-5,TRBV18,14,NA,TRBD1,CASSLQGREQPQHF,TGTGCCAGCTCTCTACAGGGGCGGGAACAGCCCCAGCATTTT
TRBJ1-2,TRBV5-4,13,many,NA,CASSTGQQRGYTF,TGTGCCAGCAGCACCGGACAGCAAAGGGGCTACACCTTC
TRBJ2-3,TRBV6-1,15,once,NA,CASSEIRGRTDTQYF,TGTGCCAGCAGTGAAATTCGGGGCCGCACAGATACGCAGTATTTT
TRBJ2-1,TRBV12-3/TRBV12-4,13,NA,NA,CASSFSRGNEQFF,TGTGCCAGCAGTTTTTCGAGGGGCAATGAGCAGTTCTTC
TRBJ1-2,TRBV7-9,14,few,NA,CASSLQGFGYGYTF,TGTGCCAGCAGCCTACAGGGATTCGGCTATGGCTACACCTTC
TRBJ2-7,TRBV9,13,medium-sized,NA,CASSGKQGYEQYF,TGTGCCAGCAGCGGAAAACAGGGCTACGAGCAGTACTTC